This T cell receptor beta chain is from a study of CD8+ T cells in alopecia areata. Study summary: Tofacitinib ran 6 to 18 months, followed by 6 months off drug. Findings and limits, study-wide: Alopecia totalis/universalis scalp especially showed more expanded CD8+ clones than normal scalp.

Punch biopsies of lesional scalp, plus peripheral blood, were taken from alopecia areata patients. Investigators isolated RNA and reverse transcribed it into cDNA to act as the sequencing template. TCRdb keeps only in-frame clones here, not all; method: immunoSEQ multiplex PCR. The table has more than 200,000 clones, around 67% seen once. Notes on this clone: Its antigen is still unknown.

J lost 6 bases, V lost 7 bases, and 7 bases had no gene match. Per the germline V gene, CDR1 is SQVTM and CDR2 is ANQGSEA. This CDR3 has 12 residues. This chain connects TRBV29-1 to TRBJ2-7; 9 nucleotides line up with TRBD1. The TCR was taken from a human donor with alopecia areata. The source material was CD4+ T cells sorted from blood, sampled at week 0. CDR3 sequence reads: CSAETGGIEQYF. The CDR3 DNA sequence: TGCAGCGCCGAGACAGGGGGGATCGAGCAGTACTTC.